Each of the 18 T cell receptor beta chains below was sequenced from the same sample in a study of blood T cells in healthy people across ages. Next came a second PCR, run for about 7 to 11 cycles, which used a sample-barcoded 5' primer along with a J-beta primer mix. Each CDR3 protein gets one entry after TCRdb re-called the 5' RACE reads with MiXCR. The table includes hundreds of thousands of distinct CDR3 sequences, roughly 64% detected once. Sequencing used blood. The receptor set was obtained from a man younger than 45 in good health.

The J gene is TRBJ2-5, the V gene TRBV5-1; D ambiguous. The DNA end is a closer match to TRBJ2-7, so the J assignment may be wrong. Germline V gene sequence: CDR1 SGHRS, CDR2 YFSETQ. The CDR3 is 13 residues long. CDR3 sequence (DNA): TGCGCCAGCAGCTTGAAACAGTCCTACGAGCAGTACTTC. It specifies CASSLKQSYEQYF.

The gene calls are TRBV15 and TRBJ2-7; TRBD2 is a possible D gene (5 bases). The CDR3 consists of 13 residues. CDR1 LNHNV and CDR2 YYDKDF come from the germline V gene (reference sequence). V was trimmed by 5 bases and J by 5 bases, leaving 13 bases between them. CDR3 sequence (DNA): TGTGCCACCAGCCGGGGTGCTAGGAACGAGCAGTACTTC. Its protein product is CATSRGARNEQYF.

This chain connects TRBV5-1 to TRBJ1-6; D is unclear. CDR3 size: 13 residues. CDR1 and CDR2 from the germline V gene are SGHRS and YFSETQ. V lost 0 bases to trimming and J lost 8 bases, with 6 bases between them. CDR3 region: CASSLDSYSPLHF. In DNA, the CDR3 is TGCGCCAGCAGCTTGGATTCCTATTCACCCCTCCACTTT.

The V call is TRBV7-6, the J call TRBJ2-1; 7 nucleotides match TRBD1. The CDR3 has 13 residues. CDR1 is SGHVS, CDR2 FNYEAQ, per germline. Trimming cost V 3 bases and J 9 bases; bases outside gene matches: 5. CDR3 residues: CASSFDREAEQFF. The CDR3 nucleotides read TGTGCCAGCAGCTTTGACAGGGAAGCTGAGCAGTTCTTC.

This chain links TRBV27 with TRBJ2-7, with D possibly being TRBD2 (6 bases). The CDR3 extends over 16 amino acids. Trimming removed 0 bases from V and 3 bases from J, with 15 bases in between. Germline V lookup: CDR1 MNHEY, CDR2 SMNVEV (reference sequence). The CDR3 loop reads CASSLSGGLAGYEQYF. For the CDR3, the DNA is TGTGCCAGCAGTTTATCGGGGGGACTGGCGGGCTACGAGCAGTACTTC.

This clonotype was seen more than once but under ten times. The CDR3 nucleotides are TGTGCCAGCAGTACGAGAACGGGAATCAAATACGAGCAGTACTTC. Translated: CASSTRTGIKYEQYF. The chain recombines TRBV28 with TRBJ2-7, with TRBD2 as a possible D gene (5 bases). Germline loops: CDR1 MDHEN, CDR2 SYDVKM. CDR3 length equals 15 residues. Trimming took 5 bases from V and 4 from J, leaving 18 bases between them.

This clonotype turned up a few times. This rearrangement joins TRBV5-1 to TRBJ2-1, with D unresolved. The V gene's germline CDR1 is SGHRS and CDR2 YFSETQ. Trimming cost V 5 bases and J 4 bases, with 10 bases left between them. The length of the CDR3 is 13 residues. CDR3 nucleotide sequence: TGCGCCAGCAGTCCGGTTGGGTACAATGAGCAGTTCTTC. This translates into CASSPVGYNEQFF.

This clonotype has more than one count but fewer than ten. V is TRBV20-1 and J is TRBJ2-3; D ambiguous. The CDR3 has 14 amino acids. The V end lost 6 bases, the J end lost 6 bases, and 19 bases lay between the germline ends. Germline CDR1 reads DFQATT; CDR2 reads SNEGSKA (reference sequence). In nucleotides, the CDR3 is TGCAGTGCACCAGAGACTCCGCTGAGGGATACGCAGTATTTT. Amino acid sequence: CSAPETPLRDTQYF.

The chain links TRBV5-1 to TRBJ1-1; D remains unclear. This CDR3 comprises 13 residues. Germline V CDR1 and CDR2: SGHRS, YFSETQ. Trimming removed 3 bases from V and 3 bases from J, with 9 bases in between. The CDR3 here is CASSSEPYTEAFF. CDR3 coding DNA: TGCGCCAGCAGCTCAGAACCGTACACTGAAGCTTTCTTT. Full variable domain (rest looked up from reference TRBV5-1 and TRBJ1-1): KAGVTQTPRYLIKTRGQQVTLSCSPISGHRSVSWYQQTPGQGLQFLFEYFSETQRNKGNFPGRFSGRQFSNSRSEMNVSTLELGDSALYLCASSSEPYTEAFFGQGTRLTVV.

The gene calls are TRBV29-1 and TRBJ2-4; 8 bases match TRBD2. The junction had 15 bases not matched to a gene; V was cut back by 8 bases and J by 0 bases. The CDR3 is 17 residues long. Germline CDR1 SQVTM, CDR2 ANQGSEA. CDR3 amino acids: CSTRGEVAGLAKNIQYF. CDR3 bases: TGCAGCACCCGGGGGGAGGTAGCGGGGCTAGCCAAAAACATTCAGTACTTC.

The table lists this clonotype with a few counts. DNA for the CDR3: TGTGCCAGCAGCCCTCTTGGCGGGGAGTGGGTCCAAGAGACCCAGTACTTC. Encoded protein: CASSPLGGEWVQETQYF. V gene TRBV27 combines with J gene TRBJ2-5, with D perhaps TRBD2 (6 bases). V lost 6 bases and J 1 base, leaving 21 bases between the germline ends. The CDR3 totals 17 residues. Germline loops: CDR1 MNHEY, CDR2 SMNVEV (reference sequence).

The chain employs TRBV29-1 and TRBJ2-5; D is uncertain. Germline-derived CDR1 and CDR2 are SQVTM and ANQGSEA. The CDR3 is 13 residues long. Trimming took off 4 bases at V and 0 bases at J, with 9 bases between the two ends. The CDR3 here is CSVGGLYQETQYF. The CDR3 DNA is TGCAGCGTTGGTGGGCTATACCAAGAGACCCAGTACTTC.

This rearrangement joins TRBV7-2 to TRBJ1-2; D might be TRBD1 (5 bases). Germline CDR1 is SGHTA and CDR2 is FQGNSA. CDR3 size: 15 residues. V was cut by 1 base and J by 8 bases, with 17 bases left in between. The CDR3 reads CASSLDQGPAGGYTF. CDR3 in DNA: TGTGCCAGCAGCTTAGACCAGGGACCCGCGGGAGGCTACACCTTC.

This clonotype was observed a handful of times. CDR3 in DNA: TGTGCCAGCCAACAGCGGGGGGGCCCCGACGAGCAGTACTTC. Its translation: CASQQRGGPDEQYF. The chain carries TRBV7-6 and TRBJ2-5; 10 bases line up with TRBD2. The J call is uncertain, as TRBJ2-7 better fits the DNA end. Germline V gives CDR1 SGHVS, CDR2 FNYEAQ. CDR3 size: 14 residues.

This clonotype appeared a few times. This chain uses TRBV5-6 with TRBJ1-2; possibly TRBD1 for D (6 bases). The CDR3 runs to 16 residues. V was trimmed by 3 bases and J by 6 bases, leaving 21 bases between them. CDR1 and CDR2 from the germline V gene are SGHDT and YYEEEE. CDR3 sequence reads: CASSSISGGREDGYTF. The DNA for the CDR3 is TGTGCCAGCAGCTCGATAAGCGGGGGGCGAGAGGATGGCTACACCTTC.

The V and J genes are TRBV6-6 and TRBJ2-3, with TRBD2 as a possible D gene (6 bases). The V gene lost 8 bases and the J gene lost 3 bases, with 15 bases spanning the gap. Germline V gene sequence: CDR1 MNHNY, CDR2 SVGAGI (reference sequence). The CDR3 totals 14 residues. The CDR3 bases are TGTGCCAGCGTCGGTCAGCGGGTGACAGATACGCAGTATTTT. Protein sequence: CASVGQRVTDTQYF.

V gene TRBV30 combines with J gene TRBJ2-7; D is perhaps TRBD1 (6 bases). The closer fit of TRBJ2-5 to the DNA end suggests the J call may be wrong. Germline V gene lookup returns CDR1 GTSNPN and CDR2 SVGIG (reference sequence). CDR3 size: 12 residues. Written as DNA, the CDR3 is TGTGCCTGGATGGGGGACAAGGAGACCCAGTACTTC. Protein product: CAWMGDKETQYF.

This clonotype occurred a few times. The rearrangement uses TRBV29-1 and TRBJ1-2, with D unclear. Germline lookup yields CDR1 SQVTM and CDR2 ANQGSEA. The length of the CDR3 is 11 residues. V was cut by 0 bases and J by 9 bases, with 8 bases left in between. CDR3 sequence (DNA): TGCAGCGTTGAAGAGGGTCTGAGCTACACCTTC. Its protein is CSVEEGLSYTF.